The source of this T cell receptor beta chain is a study of blood T cell repertoires in COVID-19 (TCRdb year 2020). Background on the whole study: Samples covering the acute and convalescent phases of COVID-19 were provided by collaborators in the United States, Italy and Spain. The prospective study material was composed of cDNA or gDNA derived from T cells, B-cell-depleted T cells, or PBMCs. Deeply sampled blood TCRbeta repertoires from subjects exposed to, actively infected with, or recovered from COVID-19 were included in the dataset. The repertoires were made available in a free public database intended to serve as a resource for research on the immune response to SARS-CoV-2. Samples were obtained from the ongoing ImmuneRACE study (first 160 participants) and from 1,254 subjects provided by 6 global collaborators. A de-identified subject ID, COVID-19 status, age in years and sex were almost always included in the sample metadata. Where available, HLA class I and class II types were taken from metadata supplied by the sample provider and were not determined by assay-based typing.

A distance of 13 bases separates the germline ends of V and J, which lose 1 base and 0 bases respectively. As encoded in the germline V gene, CDR1 is LGHNA while CDR2 is YSLEER. The CDR3 runs 18 residues from the cysteine to the phenylalanine. The DNA shown is the 54-base CDR3, in frame from base 1. General findings and caveats noted by the study authors: Clinical and demographic metadata were provided uncurated, with the amount varying by source and participant.

This clone was recorded a few times. There is no known antigen for this receptor. Base qualities are missing; no much larger clone stands one base away. The collaborating institutions used their own protocols to collect whole blood in K2EDTA tubes. For TCRbeta analysis, collaborators shipped samples in one of three forms: frozen whole blood, isolated PBMCs, or DNA extracted from either of those sample types. The immunoSEQ Assay, a bias-controlled multiplex PCR, was used to amplify TCRbeta CDR3 regions from genomic DNA. From the authors' description of their analysis: The number of nucleated cells in each sample was estimated from the amplification of reference gene primers within the assay. Sequence reads were collapsed and filtered to measure the absolute abundance of every unique TCRbeta CDR3 rearrangement. For each sample, productive Simpson clonality was calculated by taking the square root of Simpson's diversity index across productive rearrangements. Here the immuneACCESS table is served through TCRdb, limited to in-frame sequences with V and J called. Missing clones are a known gap in these copies; in checked studies unresolved V genes cover under half, and the rest lacks a known reason. For V, J and clone size, that table is used; D and trimming come from the DNA. The sample contains approximately 160,000 clones, around 80% of them found a single time. The top ten clones comprise approximately 18% of the sample.

The sequenced sample consisted of peripheral blood. The V and J genes are TRBV4-3 and TRBJ1-6; TRBD1 is a possible D gene, resting on 6 matching bases. The receptor was isolated from an elderly woman with acute or convalescent COVID-19. Read as DNA, the sequence is TGCGCCAGCAGCCAAGTCCCAACAGGGCTCTCCTATAATTCACCCCTCCACTTT. Translation gives CASSQVPTGLSYNSPLHF.